The T cell receptor (beta chain) under discussion was sequenced for a study of technical replicates of blood from several donors. V was clipped by 5 bases and J by 3 bases, with 14 bases between them. The CDR3 has 14 residues. In germline, CDR1 is LNHDA, CDR2 SQIVND (reference sequence). Data came from immunoSEQ multiplex PCR; TCRdb stores just in-frame clones and leaves some out. This sample has over 90,000 clones; nearly 97% occur once, and the top ten carry 0.2% to 0.25%. The clonotype comes from a human donor in good health. J is TRBJ2-7 and V is TRBV19, with D possibly TRBD2 on 5 matching bases. Sequencing input: T cells isolated from PBMCs. The CDR3 here is CASSQEGTVYEQYF. The CDR3 coding sequence is TGTGCCAGTAGTCAAGAGGGAACAGTCTACGAGCAGTACTTC. Full variable domain (remainder filled in from reference TRBV19 and TRBJ2-7): DGGITQSPKYLFRKEGQNVTLSCEQNLNHDAMYWYRQDPGQGLRLIYYSQIVNDFQKGDIAEGYSVSREKKESFPLTVTSAQKNPTAFYLCASSQEGTVYEQYFGPGTRLTVT.